This TCR beta chain was identified in a study of blood T cell repertoires in COVID-19 (TCRdb year 2020). Context from the whole study: Collaborator samples came from the United States, Italy and Spain and covered acute and convalescent phases of COVID-19. The repertoires were released in a freely available public database intended as a resource for research on the immune response to SARS-CoV-2. Deeply sampled blood TCRbeta repertoires from subjects exposed to, actively infected with, or recovered from COVID-19 were included in the dataset. Where HLA class I and class II types were available, the types were taken from metadata supplied by the sample provider, not from assay-based typing. Nearly every sample came with metadata listing a de-identified subject ID, COVID-19 status, age in years and sex. The prospective study material was composed of cDNA or gDNA derived from T cells, B-cell-depleted T cells, or PBMCs. Samples came from the ongoing ImmuneRACE study (first 160 participants) plus 1,254 subjects from 6 global collaborators.

Collaborating institutions collected whole blood in K2EDTA tubes following their own protocols. For TCRbeta analysis, collaborators shipped samples as frozen whole blood, isolated PBMCs, or DNA extracted from either of those sample types. To note about this clone: Its antigen specificity is not known. Per-base qualities were not stored, and no clone one base away is much larger.

Study-wide conclusions, independent of this receptor: The amount of clinical and demographic metadata varied by source and participant and was provided uncurated.

TCRbeta CDR3 regions were amplified from genomic DNA using the immunoSEQ Assay, a bias-controlled multiplex PCR. The published analysis was carried out like this. The number of nucleated cells in each sample was estimated by amplification of reference gene primers within the assay. To quantify the absolute abundance of each unique TCRbeta CDR3 rearrangement, sequence reads were collapsed and filtered. For each sample, productive Simpson clonality was calculated as the square root of Simpson's diversity index across productive rearrangements. TCRdb took over this immuneACCESS table, retaining in-frame rearrangements with V and J assigned. Such tables are incomplete; in checked studies, under half of the missing clones stem from an unresolved V gene, and the remainder is unexplained. V, J and clone size were drawn from that table, and D and trimming were deduced from the DNA. This sample has around 45,000 clones in its table, and over 80% of those were observed once. The ten top clones hold about 16% of the sample.

The germline V gene specifies KGHDR as CDR1 and SFDVKD as CDR2. V drops 3 bases and J drops 0 bases, leaving 4 bases in between. The CDR3 runs 13 residues from the cysteine to the phenylalanine. The only DNA kept is the CDR3, 39 bases in frame from the first base. The chain is encoded by TRBV24-1 joined to TRBJ1-1; the D gene cannot be named for sure. Sequencing was performed on peripheral blood. The receptor comes from a man in his sixties with active COVID-19. The bases read TGTGCCACCAGTGATAGCCTGAACACTGAAGCTTTCTTT. It codes for CATSDSLNTEAFF.